Sequencing of this T cell receptor beta chain was carried out in a study of blood T cell repertoires in COVID-19. Germline CDR1 and CDR2: SQVTM and ANQGSEA. CDR3 length: 17 residues. V lost 3 bases, J lost 0 bases, and 20 bases lay in between. The method was immunoSEQ multiplex PCR; TCRdb's version includes in-frame clones alone and lacks a portion of them. The sample comprises 350,000 to 550,000 clones, nearly 90% of which are singletons, and over 1.5% rests with the top ten. The TCR was taken from a woman aged 18-30 years with acute COVID-19. V gene TRBV29-1 combines with J gene TRBJ1-2; no definite D call. The sequenced sample consisted of PBMCs or T cells enriched from blood (not recorded which). CDR3 sequence: CSVEARIWRDSNYGYTF. CDR3 sequence (DNA): TGCAGCGTTGAGGCCAGAATCTGGAGAGACTCTAACTATGGCTACACCTTC.